This entry concerns a single T cell receptor beta chain. Authors' processing steps: By means of reference gene primer amplification, nucleated cell counts were estimated. Libraries were prepared by immunoSEQ multiplex PCR; TCRdb keeps only in-frame clonotypes and omits some of them. That table supplies the V and J calls and clone size; D and trimming were determined from the DNA. Of around 58,000 clones detected, over 75% appear once; the ten largest clones hold approximately 4.3%. This sample was taken from a study of blood T cell repertoires in COVID-19. Study summary: The study drew acute and convalescent COVID-19 samples from the United States, Italy and Spain. PBMCs, B-cell-depleted T cells, or T cells provided the cDNA or gDNA that made up the material.

The CDR3 totals 16 residues. The junction had 8 bases not matched to a gene; V was cut back by 0 bases and J by 4 bases. Germline loops: CDR1 MNHEY, CDR2 SVGAGI. This chain uses TRBV6-5 with TRBJ2-5, with TRBD2 matching over 7 bases. The receptor's source is a human donor in a cohort sampled during active COVID-19. Sequencing used peripheral blood. CDR3 sequence reads: CASSYSIWGGGETQYF. The DNA for the CDR3 is TGTGCCAGCAGTTACTCGATTTGGGGCGGGGGAGAGACCCAGTACTTC.